Listed below are T cell receptor beta chains from one sample, sequenced in a study of PD-L1 blockade in urothelial cancer. Libraries were prepared by immunoSEQ multiplex PCR; TCRdb keeps only in-frame clonotypes and omits some of them. The table includes some 84,000 clones, around 80% detected once. The specimen was PBMCs, collected around atezolizumab (anti-PD-L1) treatment. These receptors originate from a man aged 70-80 years with urothelial cancer. CDR3s include the opening cysteine and the closing phenylalanine or tryptophan. Each record gives: CDR3 protein, CDR3 DNA, V gene, clone size, CDR3 length, D gene, J gene. D genes are given only for firm matches. Size is stated for part of the rows, as once, few or many counts, or as a class when the clone is expanded.

CASSQETGGGNEQFF	TGCGCCAGCAGCCAAGAAACGGGAGGAGGTAATGAGCAGTTCTTC	TRBV4-1	NA	15	TRBD2	TRBJ2-1
CASSQTSGSPDTQYF	TGTGCCAGCAGCCAGACTAGCGGGAGCCCAGATACGCAGTATTTT	TRBV11-2	NA	15	TRBD2	TRBJ2-3
CASSLNAGRTGELFF	TGCGCCAGCAGCTTGAATGCAGGGCGCACCGGGGAGCTGTTTTTT	TRBV5-1	NA	15	NA	TRBJ2-2
CASSQGSSGRESSTDTQYF	TGTGCCAGCAGCCAAGGCTCGAGCGGGAGGGAGTCTAGCACAGATACGCAGTATTTT	TRBV4-2	NA	19	TRBD2	TRBJ2-3
CASSVVVGALNEQFF	TGTGCCAGCAGCGTAGTTGTGGGGGCCTTAAATGAGCAGTTCTTC	TRBV9	NA	15	NA	TRBJ2-1
CASSEWGSELQETQYF	TGTGCCAGCAGTGAATGGGGCAGTGAGCTTCAAGAGACCCAGTACTTC	TRBV25-1	NA	16	NA	TRBJ2-5
CASKRGAHTDTQYF	TGTGCCAGCAAGCGGGGGGCCCACACAGATACGCAGTATTTT	TRBV6-1	once	14	TRBD2	TRBJ2-3
CAISQTSMGLAGANEQYF	TGTGCCATCAGTCAGACAAGCATGGGACTAGCGGGAGCCAACGAGCAGTACTTC	TRBV10-3	NA	18	TRBD2	TRBJ2-7
CASSFQGAVYNEQFF	TGTGCCAGCAGCTTTCAGGGGGCGGTATACAATGAGCAGTTCTTC	TRBV11-2	NA	15	TRBD1	TRBJ2-1
CASSLAQGDTQYF	TGTGCCAGCAGCTTAGCACAGGGGGATACGCAGTATTTT	TRBV7-9	NA	13	TRBD1	TRBJ2-3
CASSVNRGYEQYF	TGTGCCAGCAGTGTCAACAGGGGCTACGAGCAGTACTTC	TRBV2	NA	13	TRBD1	TRBJ2-7
CASSQVPGDTYGYTF	TGCGCCAGCAGCCAAGTCCCAGGGGATACCTATGGCTACACCTTC	TRBV4-1	NA	15	NA	TRBJ1-2
CASSLEAGQGGGYTF	TGTGCCAGCAGCTTAGAGGCGGGACAGGGCGGCGGCTACACCTTC	TRBV7-8	NA	15	TRBD1	TRBJ1-2
CASSWTGTNEQFF	TGTGCCAGCAGCTGGACAGGGACCAATGAGCAGTTCTTC	TRBV5-4	NA	13	TRBD1	TRBJ2-1
CASSSDGRGTDTQYF	TGTGCCAGCAGCTCTGACGGGCGGGGCACAGATACGCAGTATTTT	TRBV7-2	NA	15	NA	TRBJ2-3
CASGWGEGSEAFF	TGTGCTAGTGGTTGGGGGGAGGGGTCTGAAGCTTTCTTT	TRBV12-5	NA	13	NA	TRBJ1-1
CASSQLPGGGYEQYF	TGCGCCAGCAGCCAGTTGCCAGGAGGAGGGTACGAGCAGTACTTC	TRBV4-1	NA	15	NA	TRBJ2-7
CASNERAKNIQYF	TGTGCCAGCAATGAGCGCGCCAAAAACATTCAGTACTTC	TRBV21-1	few	13	NA	TRBJ2-4
CASSQSGLNEQFF	TGTGCCAGCAGCCAGAGCGGGCTTAATGAGCAGTTCTTC	TRBV11-3	NA	13	NA	TRBJ2-1
CASTQGLSNEQFF	TGTGCCAGCACCCAGGGTCTGAGCAATGAGCAGTTCTTC	TRBV6-5	NA	13	NA	TRBJ2-1
CASSEVRRGSYEQYF	TGTGCCAGCAGTGAAGTTAGGCGGGGATCCTACGAGCAGTACTTC	TRBV6-1	NA	15	NA	TRBJ2-7
CASSLGPGQSSGNTIYF	TGCGCCAGCAGCTTGGGGCCGGGACAGAGCTCTGGAAACACCATATATTTT	TRBV5-1	NA	17	TRBD1	TRBJ1-3
CASSFGRTSGPLGDTQYF	TGTGCCAGCAGTTTTGGGAGGACTAGCGGTCCTTTGGGAGATACGCAGTATTTT	TRBV27	NA	18	TRBD2	TRBJ2-3